Here is one T cell receptor (beta chain) with its context. The record originates from a study of T cell changes during pregnancy in multiple sclerosis. The repertoire was sequenced with immunoSEQ multiplex PCR; TCRdb's copy has only in-frame clones and lacks some. The data contain around 85,000 clones, about 91% of them singletons. The CDR3 is made up of 17 amino acids. With 5 bases clipped from V and 2 bases from J, the junction kept 12 bases outside the gene matches. Germline V gene data show CDR1 as SGHAT and CDR2 as FQNNGV. This receptor was obtained from a female donor in good health, serving as a control in a pregnancy study. Some clones in this sample may be carry-over from other donors' samples. The sequenced sample was PBMCs, obtained in the first trimester of pregnancy. The chain joins TRBV11-2 to TRBJ2-1, with 7 bases aligning to TRBD2. The CDR3 DNA follows: TGTGCCAGCAGCCCAACTAGCGCCCATGTCCCCTACAATGAGCAGTTCTTC. Translated, it gives CASSPTSAHVPYNEQFF.